This entry concerns a single T cell receptor (beta chain). Antigen: not known. The treatment: 15 to 20 received Ad26.COV2.S at low or high dose, single or two shots; 5 received placebo; per-sample allocation not given. Sampling happened 63 days after the first vaccine or placebo injection. TCRdb's copy holds only in-frame clones and misses some; the assay was immunoSEQ multiplex PCR. This table has 350,000 to 600,000 clones, around 89% appearing once. The sample comes from a study of Ad26.COV2.S vaccination and SARS-CoV-2 variants. Across the whole study: Into the muscle, Ad26.COV2.S was dosed once or twice, 56 days apart.

Findings of the study overall: Assessments of TCR breadth and depth may have underestimated the total T cell responses.

The sequenced sample was peripheral blood, obtained in a trial of Ad26.COV2.S vaccine versus placebo. This receptor was identified in a person aged 18-65 years who received the Ad26.COV2.S COVID-19 vaccine or a placebo.

The CDR3 is CASNRATGRKSTEAFF. DNA of the CDR3: TGTGCCAGCAATAGGGCGACAGGGCGAAAGAGCACTGAAGCTTTCTTT. The V call is TRBV7-9, the J call TRBJ1-1, with TRBD1 matching over 7 bases. Trimming cost V 7 bases and J 4 bases; bases outside gene matches: 15. The length of the CDR3 is 16 residues. CDR1 and CDR2 (germline): SEHNR, FQNEAQ (reference sequence).